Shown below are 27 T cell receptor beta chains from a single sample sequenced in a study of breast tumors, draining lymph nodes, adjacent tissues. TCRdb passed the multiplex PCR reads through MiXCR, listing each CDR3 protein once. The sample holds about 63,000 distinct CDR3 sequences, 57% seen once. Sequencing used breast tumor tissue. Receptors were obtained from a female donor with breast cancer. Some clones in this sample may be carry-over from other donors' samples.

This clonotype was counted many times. In DNA form, the CDR3 reads TGCAGTGCTTCCCAATCGGGACTAACAGGCTATGGCTACACCTTC. Translated, it gives CSASQSGLTGYGYTF. The V and J genes are TRBV20-1 and TRBJ1-2; possibly TRBD1 for D (5 bases). The CDR3 loop spans 15 amino acids. Germline V gene lookup returns CDR1 DFQATT and CDR2 SNEGSKA (reference sequence). Trimming took 5 bases from V and 4 from J, leaving 20 bases between them.

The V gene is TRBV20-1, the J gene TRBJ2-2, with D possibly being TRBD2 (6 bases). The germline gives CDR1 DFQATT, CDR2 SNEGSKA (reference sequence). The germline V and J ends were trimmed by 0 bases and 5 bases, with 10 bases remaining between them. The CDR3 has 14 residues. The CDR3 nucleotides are TGCAGTGCTAGAGATGCCCGGGGGACCGGGGAGCTGTTTTTT. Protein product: CSARDARGTGELFF.

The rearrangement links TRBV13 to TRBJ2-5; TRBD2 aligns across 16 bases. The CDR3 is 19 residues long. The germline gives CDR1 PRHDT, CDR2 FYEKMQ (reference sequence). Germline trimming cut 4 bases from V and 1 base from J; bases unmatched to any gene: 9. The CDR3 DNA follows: TGTGCCAGCAGCTCACGTTCCGGGACTAGCGGGGGGGCCCAAGAGACCCAGTACTTC. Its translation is CASSSRSGTSGGAQETQYF.

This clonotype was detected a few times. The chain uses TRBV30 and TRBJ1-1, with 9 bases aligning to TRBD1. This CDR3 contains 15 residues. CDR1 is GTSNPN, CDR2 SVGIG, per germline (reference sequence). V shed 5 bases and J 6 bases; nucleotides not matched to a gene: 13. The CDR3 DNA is TGTGCCTGGGGGCATACAGGGGGCGCCTCTGCTGAAGCTTTCTTT. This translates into CAWGHTGGASAEAFF.

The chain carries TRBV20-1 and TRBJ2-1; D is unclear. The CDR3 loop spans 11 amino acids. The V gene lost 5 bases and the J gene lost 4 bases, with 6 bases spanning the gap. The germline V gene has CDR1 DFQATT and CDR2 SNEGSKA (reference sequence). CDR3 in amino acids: CSARIYNEQFF. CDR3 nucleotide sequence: TGCAGTGCTCGAATTTACAATGAGCAGTTCTTC.

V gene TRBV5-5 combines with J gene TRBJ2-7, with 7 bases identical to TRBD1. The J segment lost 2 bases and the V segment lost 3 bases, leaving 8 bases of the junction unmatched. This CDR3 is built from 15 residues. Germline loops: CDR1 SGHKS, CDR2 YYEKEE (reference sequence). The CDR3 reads CASSSPGQSTYEQYF. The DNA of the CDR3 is TGTGCCAGCAGCTCACCGGGACAGTCGACCTACGAGCAGTACTTC. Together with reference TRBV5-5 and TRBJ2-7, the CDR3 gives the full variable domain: DAGVTQSPTHLIKTRGQQVTLRCSPISGHKSVSWYQQVLGQGPQFIFQYYEKEERGRGNFPDRFSARQFPNYSSELNVNALLLGDSALYLCASSSPGQSTYEQYFGPGTRLTVT.

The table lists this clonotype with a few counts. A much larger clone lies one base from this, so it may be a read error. The CDR3 reads CASSRPGGSYNEQFF. CDR3 nucleotides: TGTGCCAGCAGTCGCCCAGGGGGCTCCTACAATGAGCAGTTCTTC. The chain carries TRBV6-1 and TRBJ2-1, with 7 bases lining up with TRBD1. Per the germline V gene, CDR1 is MNHNS and CDR2 is SASEGT. The CDR3 length is 15 residues. Unmatched junction bases numbered 4, after V lost 5 bases and J lost 0 bases.

Here the CDR3 reads CASSPPGQGVSGELFF. The CDR3, as DNA: TGTGCCAGCAGCCCACCTGGACAGGGGGTATCCGGGGAGCTGTTTTTT. This chain connects TRBV13 to TRBJ2-2; 10 nucleotides agree with TRBD1. CDR1 and CDR2 (germline): PRHDT, FYEKMQ (reference sequence). The CDR3 spans 16 residues. Trimming removed 5 bases from V and 6 bases from J; junction bases left unmatched: 9.

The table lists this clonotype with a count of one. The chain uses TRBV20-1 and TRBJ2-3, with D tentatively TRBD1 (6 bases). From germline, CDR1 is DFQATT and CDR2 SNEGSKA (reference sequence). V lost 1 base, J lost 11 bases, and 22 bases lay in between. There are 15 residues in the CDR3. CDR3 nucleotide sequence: TGCAGTGCTAGAGGTCGGCAGGGGACCTACAATGAGCAGTATTTT. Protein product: CSARGRQGTYNEQYF.

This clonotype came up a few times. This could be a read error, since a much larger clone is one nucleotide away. The CDR3 here is CASSRSRDYEQYF. DNA of the CDR3: TGTGCCAGCAGTCGGTCCAGGGACTACGAGCAGTACTTC. This rearrangement joins TRBV6-6 to TRBJ2-7, with D tentatively TRBD1 (5 bases). The CDR3 covers 13 residues. Trimming took 5 bases from V and 3 from J, leaving 11 bases between them. The germline gives CDR1 MNHNY, CDR2 SVGAGI (reference sequence).

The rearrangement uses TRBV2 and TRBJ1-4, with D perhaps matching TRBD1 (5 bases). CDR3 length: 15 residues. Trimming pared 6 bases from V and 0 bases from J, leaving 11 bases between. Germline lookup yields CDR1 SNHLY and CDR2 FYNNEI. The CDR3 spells CASSPTGATNEKLFF. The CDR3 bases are TGTGCCAGCAGCCCCACAGGTGCAACTAATGAAAAACTGTTTTTT.

Here the CDR3 reads CATSDRTSGEQYF. For the CDR3, the DNA is TGTGCCACCAGTGATCGGACTAGCGGTGAGCAGTACTTC. The chain uses TRBV24-1 and TRBJ2-7, with 10 bases identical to TRBD2. The CDR3 consists of 13 residues. V gave up 3 bases and J gave up 7 bases; unmatched junction bases: 2. Per the germline V gene, CDR1 is KGHDR and CDR2 is SFDVKD.

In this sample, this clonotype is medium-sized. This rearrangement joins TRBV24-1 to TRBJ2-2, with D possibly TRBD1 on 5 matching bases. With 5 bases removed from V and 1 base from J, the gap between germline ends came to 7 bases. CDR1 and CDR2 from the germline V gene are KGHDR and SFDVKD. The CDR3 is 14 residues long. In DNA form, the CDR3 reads TGTGCCACCAGTGGGACACTGAACACCGGGGAGCTGTTTTTT. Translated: CATSGTLNTGELFF.

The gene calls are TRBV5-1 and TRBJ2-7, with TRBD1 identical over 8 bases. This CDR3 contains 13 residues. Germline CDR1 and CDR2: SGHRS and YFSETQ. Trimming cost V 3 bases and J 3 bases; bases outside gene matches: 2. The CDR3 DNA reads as TGCGCCAGCAGCTGGGGGACAGGCTACGAGCAGTACTTC. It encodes CASSWGTGYEQYF.

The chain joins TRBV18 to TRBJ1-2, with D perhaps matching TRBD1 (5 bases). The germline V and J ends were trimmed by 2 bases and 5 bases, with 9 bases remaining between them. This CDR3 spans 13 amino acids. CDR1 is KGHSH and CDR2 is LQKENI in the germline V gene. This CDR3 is CASSPDAGYGYTF. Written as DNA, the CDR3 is TGTGCCAGCTCACCAGACGCAGGGTATGGCTACACCTTC.

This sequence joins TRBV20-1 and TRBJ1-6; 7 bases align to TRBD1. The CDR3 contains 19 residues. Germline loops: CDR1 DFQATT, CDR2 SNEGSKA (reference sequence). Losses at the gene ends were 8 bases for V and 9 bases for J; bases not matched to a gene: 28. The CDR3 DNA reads TGCAGTTTTTCGCAGGGAGGGGGCGACACCGGGGGCAGCGGTTCACCCCTCCACTTT. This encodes CSFSQGGGDTGGSGSPLHF.

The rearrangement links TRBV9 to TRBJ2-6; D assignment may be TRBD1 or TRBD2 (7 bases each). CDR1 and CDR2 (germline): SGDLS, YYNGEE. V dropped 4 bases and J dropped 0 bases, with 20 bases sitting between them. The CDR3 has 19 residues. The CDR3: CASSLPWEGAISGANVLTF. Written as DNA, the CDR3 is TGTGCCAGCAGCTTACCCTGGGAGGGGGCAATCTCTGGGGCCAACGTCCTGACTTTC.

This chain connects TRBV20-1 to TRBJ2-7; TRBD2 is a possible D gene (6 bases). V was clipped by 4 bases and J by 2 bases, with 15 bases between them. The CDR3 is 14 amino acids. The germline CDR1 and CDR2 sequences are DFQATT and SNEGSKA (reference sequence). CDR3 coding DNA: TGCAGTGCTACCCGGGACTTAAGACCCTACGAGCAGTACTTC. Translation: CSATRDLRPYEQYF.

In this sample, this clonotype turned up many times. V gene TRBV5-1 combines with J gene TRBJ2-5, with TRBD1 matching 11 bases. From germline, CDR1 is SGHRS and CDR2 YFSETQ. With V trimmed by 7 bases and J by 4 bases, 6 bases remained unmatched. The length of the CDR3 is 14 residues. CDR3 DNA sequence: TGCGCCAGCCTATCTGGGACAGGGGGAGAGACCCAGTACTTC. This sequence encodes CASLSGTGGETQYF.

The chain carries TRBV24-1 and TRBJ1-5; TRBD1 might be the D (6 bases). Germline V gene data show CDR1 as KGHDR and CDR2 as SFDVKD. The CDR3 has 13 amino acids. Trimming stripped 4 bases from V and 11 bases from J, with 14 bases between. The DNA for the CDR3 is TGTGCCACCAGTGACTCGGACAGACGCGCCCAGCATTTT. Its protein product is CATSDSDRRAQHF.

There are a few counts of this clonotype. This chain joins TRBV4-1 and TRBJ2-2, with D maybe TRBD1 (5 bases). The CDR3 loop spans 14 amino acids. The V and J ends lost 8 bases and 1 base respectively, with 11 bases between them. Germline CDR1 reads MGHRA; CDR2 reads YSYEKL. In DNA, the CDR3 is TGCGCCAGCCGTCCGACAGAGAACACCGGGGAGCTGTTTTTT. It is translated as CASRPTENTGELFF.

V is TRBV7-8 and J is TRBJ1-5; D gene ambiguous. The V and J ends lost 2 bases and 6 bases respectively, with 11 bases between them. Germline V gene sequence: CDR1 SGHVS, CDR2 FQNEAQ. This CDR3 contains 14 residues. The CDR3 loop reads CASSLRAGRQPQHF. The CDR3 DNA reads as TGTGCCAGCAGCTTACGGGCAGGTCGTCAGCCCCAGCATTTT.

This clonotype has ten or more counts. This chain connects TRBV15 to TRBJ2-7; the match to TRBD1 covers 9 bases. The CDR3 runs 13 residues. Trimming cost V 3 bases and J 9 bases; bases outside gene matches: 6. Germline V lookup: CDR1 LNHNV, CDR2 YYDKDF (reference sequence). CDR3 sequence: CATSRDRGRGQYF. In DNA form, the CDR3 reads TGTGCCACCAGCAGGGACAGGGGACGGGGGCAGTACTTC.

The CDR3 is CASSLRQGAKNIQYF. DNA of the CDR3: TGCGCCAGCAGCCTACGACAGGGGGCCAAAAACATTCAGTACTTC. The rearrangement links TRBV4-1 to TRBJ2-4; 8 bases are shared with TRBD1. J was trimmed by 1 base and V by 4 bases; bases with no gene match: 3. The CDR3 totals 15 residues. Germline loops: CDR1 MGHRA, CDR2 YSYEKL.

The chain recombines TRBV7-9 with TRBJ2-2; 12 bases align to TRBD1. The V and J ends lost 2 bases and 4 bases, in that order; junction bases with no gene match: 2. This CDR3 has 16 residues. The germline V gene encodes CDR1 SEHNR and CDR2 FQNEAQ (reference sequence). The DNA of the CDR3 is TGTGCCAGCAGCTTATGGGACAGGGGGCCCACCGGGGAGCTGTTTTTT. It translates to CASSLWDRGPTGELFF. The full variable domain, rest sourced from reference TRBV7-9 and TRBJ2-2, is DTGVSQNPRHKITKRGQNVTFRCDPISEHNRLYWYRQTLGQGPEFLTYFQNEAQLEKSRLLSDRFSAERPKGSFSTLEIQRTEQGDSAMYLCASSLWDRGPTGELFFGEGSRLTVL.

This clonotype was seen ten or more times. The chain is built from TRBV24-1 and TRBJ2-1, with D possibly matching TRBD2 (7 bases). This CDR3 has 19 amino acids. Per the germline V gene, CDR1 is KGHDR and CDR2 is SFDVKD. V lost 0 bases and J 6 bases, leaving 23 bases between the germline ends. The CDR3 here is CATSDLTRPRPGEGNEQFF. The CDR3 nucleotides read TGTGCCACCAGTGATTTGACCAGGCCCCGCCCAGGGGAGGGCAATGAGCAGTTCTTC.

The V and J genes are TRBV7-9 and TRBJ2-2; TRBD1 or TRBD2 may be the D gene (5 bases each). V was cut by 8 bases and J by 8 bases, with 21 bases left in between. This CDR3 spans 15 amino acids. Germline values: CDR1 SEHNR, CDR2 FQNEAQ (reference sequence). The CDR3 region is CASSHGGPGTGELFF. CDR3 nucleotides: TGTGCCAGCTCCCATGGGGGTCCGGGAACTGGGGAGCTGTTTTTT.